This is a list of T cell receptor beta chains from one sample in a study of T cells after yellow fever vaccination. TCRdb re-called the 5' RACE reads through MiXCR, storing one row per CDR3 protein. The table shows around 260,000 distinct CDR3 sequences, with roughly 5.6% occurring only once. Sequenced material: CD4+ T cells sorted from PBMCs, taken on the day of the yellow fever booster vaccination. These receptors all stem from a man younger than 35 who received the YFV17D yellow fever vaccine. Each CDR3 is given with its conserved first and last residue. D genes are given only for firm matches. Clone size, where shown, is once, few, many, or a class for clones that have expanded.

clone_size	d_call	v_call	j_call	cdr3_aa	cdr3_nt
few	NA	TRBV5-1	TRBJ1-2	CASSPGVPGPYGYTF	TGCGCCAGCAGCCCGGGCGTACCAGGCCCCTATGGCTACACCTTC
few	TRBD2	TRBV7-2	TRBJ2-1	CASSLFFLNGGVIEQFF	TGTGCCAGCAGCTTATTTTTCCTTAACGGGGGGGTGATTGAGCAGTTCTTC
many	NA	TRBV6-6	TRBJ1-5	CASSYSSYPNQPQHF	TGTGCCAGCAGTTACTCGAGCTACCCCAATCAGCCCCAGCATTTT
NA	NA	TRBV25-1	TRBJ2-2	CASSEWKGSTGELFF	TGTGCCAGCAGTGAATGGAAAGGAAGCACCGGGGAGCTGTTTTTT
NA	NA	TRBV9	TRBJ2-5	CASRRSPQETQYF	TGTGCCAGCAGACGGAGCCCCCAAGAGACCCAGTACTTC
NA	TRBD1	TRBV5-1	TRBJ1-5	CASSQTGTSNQPQHF	TGCGCCAGCAGCCAGACAGGGACTAGCAATCAGCCCCAGCATTTT
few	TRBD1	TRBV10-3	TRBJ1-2	CAIRGTDSYYGYTF	TGTGCCATACGTGGGACAGATAGTTATTATGGCTACACCTTC
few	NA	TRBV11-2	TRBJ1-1	CASSLVQAEAFF	TGTGCCAGCAGCTTAGTACAAGCGGAAGCTTTCTTT
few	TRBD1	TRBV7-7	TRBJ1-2	CASSFPAGGQEGYTF	TGTGCTAGCAGCTTTCCCGCAGGGGGACAGGAAGGCTACACCTTC
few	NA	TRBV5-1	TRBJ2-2	CASSLFPNTGELFF	TGCGCCAGCAGCTTGTTCCCGAACACCGGGGAGCTGTTTTTT
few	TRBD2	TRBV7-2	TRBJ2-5	CASRPAGGLQTQYF	TGTGCCAGCAGACCTGCGGGGGGGCTCCAGACCCAGTACTTC
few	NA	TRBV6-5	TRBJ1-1	CASSYPGRESEAFF	TGTGCCAGCAGTTATCCCGGTCGGGAATCTGAAGCTTTCTTT
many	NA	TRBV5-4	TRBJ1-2	CASSLSGDYGYTF	TGTGCCAGCAGTCTCTCCGGGGACTATGGCTACACCTTC
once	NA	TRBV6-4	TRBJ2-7	CASSGTVPSYEQYF	TGTGCCAGCAGTGGGACAGTTCCCTCCTACGAGCAGTACTTC
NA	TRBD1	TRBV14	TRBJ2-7	CASSHDSGTGGERYEQYF	TGTGCCAGCAGCCACGACTCGGGCACAGGGGGCGAACGGTACGAGCAGTACTTC
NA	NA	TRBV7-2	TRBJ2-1	CASSLPRYNEQFF	TGTGCCAGCAGCCTCCCACGATACAATGAGCAGTTCTTC
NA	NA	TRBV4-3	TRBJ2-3	CASSQVWVPDTQYF	TGCGCCAGCAGCCAAGTATGGGTTCCAGATACGCAGTATTTT
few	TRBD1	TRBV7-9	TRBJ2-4	CASSSPGQGNIQYF	TGTGCCAGCAGCTCGCCGGGACAGGGCAACATTCAGTACTTC
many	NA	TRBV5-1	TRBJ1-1	CASSLVGFQDEAFF	TGCGCCAGCAGCTTGGTTGGGTTTCAAGACGAAGCTTTCTTT
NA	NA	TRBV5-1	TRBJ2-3	CASSAAGSDTQYF	TGCGCCAGCAGCGCGGCGGGGTCAGATACGCAGTATTTT
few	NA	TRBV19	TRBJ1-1	CATVTENTEAFF	TGTGCCACTGTGACAGAAAACACTGAAGCTTTCTTT
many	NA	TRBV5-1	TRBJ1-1	CASSLGQYHNTEAFF	TGCGCCAGCAGCTTGGGCCAGTACCACAACACTGAAGCTTTCTTT
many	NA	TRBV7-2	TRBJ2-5	CASSLRAPETQYF	TGTGCCAGCAGCTTGAGGGCCCCAGAGACCCAGTACTTC
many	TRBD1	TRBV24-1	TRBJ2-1	CATSDGTGGYAYYNEQFF	TGTGCCACCAGTGACGGGACAGGGGGCTATGCGTACTACAATGAGCAGTTCTTC
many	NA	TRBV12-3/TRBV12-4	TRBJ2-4	CATAGQLAKNIQYF	TGTGCCACAGCCGGGCAACTAGCCAAAAACATTCAGTACTTC
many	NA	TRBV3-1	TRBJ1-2	CASSQYDLGRDYGYTF	TGTGCCAGCAGCCAATACGATTTGGGTAGAGACTATGGCTACACCTTC
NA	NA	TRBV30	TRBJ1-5	CAWSPVPHQPQHF	TGTGCCTGGAGCCCCGTTCCCCATCAGCCCCAGCATTTT
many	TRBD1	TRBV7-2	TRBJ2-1	CASRGQGRYNEQFF	TGTGCCAGCAGAGGACAGGGGCGTTACAATGAGCAGTTCTTC
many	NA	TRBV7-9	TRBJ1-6	CASSFGPPGPLHF	TGTGCCAGCAGCTTCGGTCCCCCAGGCCCCCTCCACTTT
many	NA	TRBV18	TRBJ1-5	CASSPGRGGIDSNQPQHF	TGTGCCAGCTCACCAGGGCGCGGTGGAATTGATAGCAATCAGCCCCAGCATTTT
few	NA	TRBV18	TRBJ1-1	CASSPFTQGRGNTEAFF	TGTGCCAGCTCACCATTCACACAGGGTAGAGGCAACACTGAAGCTTTCTTT
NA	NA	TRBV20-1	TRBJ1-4	CSAGTRTNEKLFF	TGCAGTGCTGGGACGCGAACTAATGAAAAACTGTTTTTT
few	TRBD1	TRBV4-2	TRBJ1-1	CASSHDEGAGTEAFF	TGTGCCAGCAGCCATGACGAGGGGGCCGGGACTGAAGCTTTCTTT
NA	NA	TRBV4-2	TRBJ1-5	CASSQDTGFNQPQHF	TGTGCCAGCAGCCAAGATACCGGGTTCAATCAGCCCCAGCATTTT
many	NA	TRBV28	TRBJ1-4	CASSWTFEGGREKLFF	TGTGCCAGCAGTTGGACTTTTGAGGGGGGGCGCGAAAAACTGTTTTTT
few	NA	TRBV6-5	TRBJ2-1	CASSYTTSGYNEQFF	TGTGCCAGCAGTTACACCACTTCGGGATACAATGAGCAGTTCTTC
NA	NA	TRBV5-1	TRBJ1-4	CASSLTGRDTEGEKLFF	TGCGCCAGCAGCTTGACCGGCAGGGACACCGAGGGGGAAAAACTGTTTTTT
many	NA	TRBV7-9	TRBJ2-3	CASSSYADTQYF	TGTGCCAGCAGCTCCTACGCAGATACGCAGTATTTT
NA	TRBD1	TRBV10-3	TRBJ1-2	CAIEGQGNYGYTF	TGTGCCATTGAGGGACAGGGGAACTATGGCTACACCTTC
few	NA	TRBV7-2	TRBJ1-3	CASSFSSGGNSGNTIYF	TGTGCCAGCAGCTTTAGCTCGGGCGGCAACTCTGGAAACACCATATATTTT
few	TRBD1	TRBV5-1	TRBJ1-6	CASSPGTGFSPLHF	TGCGCCAGCAGCCCCGGGACAGGGTTTTCACCCCTCCACTTT
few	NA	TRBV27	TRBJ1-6	CASSSSSSYNSPLHF	NA
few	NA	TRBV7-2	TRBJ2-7	CASSRHSNGAYEQYF	TGTGCCAGCAGCCGACATTCAAATGGGGCCTACGAGCAGTACTTC
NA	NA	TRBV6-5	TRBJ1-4	CASSNNEKLFF	TGTGCCAGCAGTAATAATGAAAAACTGTTTTTT
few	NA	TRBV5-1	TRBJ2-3	CASSLDSYTDTQYF	TGCGCCAGCAGCTTGGACTCGTACACAGATACGCAGTATTTT
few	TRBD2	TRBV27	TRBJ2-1	CASRLAGGHEQFF	TGTGCCAGCAGACTAGCGGGGGGGCATGAGCAGTTCTTC
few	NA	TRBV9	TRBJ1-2	CASSVLGQTYGYTF	TGTGCCAGCAGCGTATTAGGACAGACCTATGGCTACACCTTC
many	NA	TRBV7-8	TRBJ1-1	CASSLVPGLILTEAFF	TGTGCCAGCAGCTTAGTTCCAGGGCTTATCCTCACTGAAGCTTTCTTT
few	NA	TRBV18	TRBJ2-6	CASSPYGAGGHSGANVLTF	TGTGCCAGCTCACCATATGGGGCAGGCGGACACTCTGGGGCCAACGTCCTGACTTTC
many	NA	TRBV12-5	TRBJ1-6	CASGLASSPLHF	TGTGCTAGTGGTTTGGCGTCCTCACCCCTCCACTTT
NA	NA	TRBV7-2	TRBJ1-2	CASSLAVLYGYTF	TGTGCCAGCAGCTTAGCCGTTCTCTATGGCTACACCTTC
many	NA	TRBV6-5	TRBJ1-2	CASSRDRSYGYTF	TGTGCCAGCAGTCGTGACAGGTCCTATGGCTACACCTTC
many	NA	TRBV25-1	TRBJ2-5	CASSEGYRGETQYF	TGTGCCAGCAGTGAAGGCTACCGGGGAGAGACCCAGTACTTC
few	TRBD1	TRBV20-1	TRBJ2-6	CSADRESGANVLTF	TGCAGTGCAGACAGGGAGTCTGGGGCCAACGTCCTGACTTTC
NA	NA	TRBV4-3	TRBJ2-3	CASSQDKASDLTDTQYF	TGCGCCAGCAGCCAAGATAAGGCTAGTGATCTCACAGATACGCAGTATTTT